The clone carrying this TCR beta chain appeared a few times. Its cognate antigen is unknown. Different DNA sequences within this sample yield the same CDR3. CD45RO-negative cells were positively selected for CCR7, leaving out terminally differentiated effector memory CD45RA+ cells. Assay: immunoSEQ multiplex PCR; the TCRdb copy retains only in-frame clones and omits some. The table records 2 million to 2.5 million clones, about 93% of them present only once. This sample is drawn from a study of shared clonotypes between healthy human individuals. Overall study context: Three plates were used per donor for CD4 naive, three for CD4 memory, two for CD8 naive and one for CD8 memory. General study findings and limits: As a rule, naive subsets had a larger estimated richness than memory subsets. Compared with clonotypes that all four donors shared, non-shared clonotypes had lower generation probabilities. The study found roughly 5.3% of naive CD4 clonotypes shared across a few donors.

Trimming removed 0 bases at V and 3 bases at J, with 8 bases between. The CDR3 is 13 residues long. Germline lookup yields CDR1 GTSNPN and CDR2 SVGIG (reference sequence). This chain joins TRBV30 and TRBJ1-1; D is unclear. Sequencing was performed on naive CD8+ T cells from PBMCs. This TCR derives from a man aged 18 to 35 in good health. Some clones in this sample may be carry-over from other donors' samples. The CDR3 reads CAWSVNGDTEAFF. CDR3 in DNA: TGTGCCTGGAGTGTAAACGGGGACACTGAAGCTTTCTTT. Variable domain in full (rest from reference TRBV30 and TRBJ1-1): SQTIHQWPATLVQPVGSPLSLECTVEGTSNPNLYWYRQAAGRGLQLLFYSVGIGQISSEVPQNLSASRPQDRQFILSSKKLLLSDSGFYLCAWSVNGDTEAFFGQGTRLTVV.